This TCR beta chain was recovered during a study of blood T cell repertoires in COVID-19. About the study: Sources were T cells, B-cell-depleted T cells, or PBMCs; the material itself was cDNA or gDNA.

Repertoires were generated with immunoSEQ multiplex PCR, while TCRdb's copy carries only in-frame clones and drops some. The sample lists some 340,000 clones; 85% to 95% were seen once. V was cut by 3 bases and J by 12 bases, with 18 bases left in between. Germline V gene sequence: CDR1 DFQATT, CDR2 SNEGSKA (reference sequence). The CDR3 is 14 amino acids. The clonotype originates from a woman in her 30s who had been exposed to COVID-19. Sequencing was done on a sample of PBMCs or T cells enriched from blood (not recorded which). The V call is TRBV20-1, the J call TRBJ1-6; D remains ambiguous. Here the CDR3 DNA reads TGCAGTGCTAGTCTGACGGGCTTGGGAGGACCCCTCCACTTT. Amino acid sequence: CSASLTGLGGPLHF.